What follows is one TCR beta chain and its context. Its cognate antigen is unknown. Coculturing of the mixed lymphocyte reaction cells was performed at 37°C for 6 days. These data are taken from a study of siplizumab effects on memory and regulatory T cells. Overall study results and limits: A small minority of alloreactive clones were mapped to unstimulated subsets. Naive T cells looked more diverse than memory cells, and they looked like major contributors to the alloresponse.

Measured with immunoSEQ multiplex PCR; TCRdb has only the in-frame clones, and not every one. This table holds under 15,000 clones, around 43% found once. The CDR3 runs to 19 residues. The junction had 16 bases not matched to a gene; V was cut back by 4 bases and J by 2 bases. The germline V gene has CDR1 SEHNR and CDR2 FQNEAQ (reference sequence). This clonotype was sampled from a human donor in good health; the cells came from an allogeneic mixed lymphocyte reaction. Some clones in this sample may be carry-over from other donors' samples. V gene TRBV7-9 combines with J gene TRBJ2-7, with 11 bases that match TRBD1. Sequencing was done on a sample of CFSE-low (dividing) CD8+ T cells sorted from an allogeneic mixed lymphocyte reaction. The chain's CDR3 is CASSSAGQGDLMKAYEQYF. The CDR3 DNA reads TGTGCCAGCAGCTCGGCGGGACAGGGGGACCTAATGAAAGCCTACGAGCAGTACTTC. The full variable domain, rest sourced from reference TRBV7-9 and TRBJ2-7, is DTGVSQNPRHKITKRGQNVTFRCDPISEHNRLYWYRQTLGQGPEFLTYFQNEAQLEKSRLLSDRFSAERPKGSFSTLEIQRTEQGDSAMYLCASSSAGQGDLMKAYEQYFGPGTRLTVT.